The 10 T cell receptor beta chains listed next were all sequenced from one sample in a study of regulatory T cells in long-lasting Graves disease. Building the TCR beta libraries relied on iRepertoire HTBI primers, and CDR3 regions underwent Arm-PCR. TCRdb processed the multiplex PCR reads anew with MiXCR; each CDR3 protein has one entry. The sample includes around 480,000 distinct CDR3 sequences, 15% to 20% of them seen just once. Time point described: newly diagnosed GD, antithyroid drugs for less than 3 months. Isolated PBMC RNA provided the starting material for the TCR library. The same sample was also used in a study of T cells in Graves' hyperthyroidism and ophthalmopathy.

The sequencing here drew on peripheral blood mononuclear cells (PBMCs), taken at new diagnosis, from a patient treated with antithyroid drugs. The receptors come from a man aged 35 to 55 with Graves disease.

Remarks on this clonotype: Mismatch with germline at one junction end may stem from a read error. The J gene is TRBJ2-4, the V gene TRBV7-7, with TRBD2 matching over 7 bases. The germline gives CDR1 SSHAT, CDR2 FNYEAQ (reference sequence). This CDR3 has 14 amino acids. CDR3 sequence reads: CASSLGGSLNERFF. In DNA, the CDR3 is TGTGCTAGCAGCTTAGGCGGGAGTCTCAATGAGCGGTTCTTC.

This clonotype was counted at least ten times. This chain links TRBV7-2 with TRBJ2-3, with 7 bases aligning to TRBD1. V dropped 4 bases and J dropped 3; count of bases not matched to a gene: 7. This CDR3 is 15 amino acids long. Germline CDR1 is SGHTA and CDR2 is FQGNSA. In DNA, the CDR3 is TGTGCCAGCAGCTCCCAGGGGGTGTTAACAGATACGCAGTATTTT. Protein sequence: CASSSQGVLTDTQYF.

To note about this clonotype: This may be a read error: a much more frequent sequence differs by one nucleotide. The CDR3 DNA sequence: TGTGCCGCGAACGAGGCTAGCGGTACCTACGAGCGGTACTTC. Its translation: CAANEASGTYERYF. This chain joins TRBV10-3 and TRBJ2-7, with 7 bases that match TRBD2. Germline loops: CDR1 ENHRY, CDR2 SYGVKD. The CDR3 length is 14 residues.

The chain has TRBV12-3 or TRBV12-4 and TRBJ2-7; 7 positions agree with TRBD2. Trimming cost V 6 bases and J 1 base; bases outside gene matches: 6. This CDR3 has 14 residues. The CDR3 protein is CASRGGTASYEQYF. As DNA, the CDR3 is TGTGCCAGCAGGGGAGGGACCGCATCCTACGAGCAGTACTTC.

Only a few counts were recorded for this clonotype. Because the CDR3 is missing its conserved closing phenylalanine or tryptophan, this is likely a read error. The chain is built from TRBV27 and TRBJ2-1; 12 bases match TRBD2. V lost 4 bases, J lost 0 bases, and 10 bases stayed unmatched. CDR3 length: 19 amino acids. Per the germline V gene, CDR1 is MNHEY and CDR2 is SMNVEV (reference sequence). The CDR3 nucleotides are TGTGCCAGCAGTTCCCCTAGCGGGAGGGCCTCCAGCTCCTACAATGAGCAGTTCTCC. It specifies CASSSPSGRASSSYNEQFS.

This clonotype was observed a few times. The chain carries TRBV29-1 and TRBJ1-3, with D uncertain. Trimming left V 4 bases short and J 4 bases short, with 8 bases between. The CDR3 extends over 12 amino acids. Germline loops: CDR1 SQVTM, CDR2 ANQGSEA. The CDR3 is CSVGVAGNTIYF. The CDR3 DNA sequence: TGCAGCGTTGGAGTGGCCGGAAACACCATATATTTT.

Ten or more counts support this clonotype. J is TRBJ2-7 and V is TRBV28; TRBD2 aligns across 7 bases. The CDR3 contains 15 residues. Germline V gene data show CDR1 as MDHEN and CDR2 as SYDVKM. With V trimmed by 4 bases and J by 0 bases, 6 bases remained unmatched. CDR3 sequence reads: CASSSLTSPSYEQYF. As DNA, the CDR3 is TGTGCCAGCAGTTCCTTGACTAGCCCCTCCTACGAGCAGTACTTC.

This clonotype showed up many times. The chain's CDR3 is CASTAGTGLTYEQYF. For the CDR3, the DNA is TGTGCCAGCACCGCGGGGACAGGGCTCACCTACGAGCAGTACTTC. The chain combines TRBV12-3 or TRBV12-4 with TRBJ2-7; 9 bases are shared with TRBD1. Trimming removed 7 bases from V and 2 bases from J; junction bases left unmatched: 9. This CDR3 has 15 amino acids.

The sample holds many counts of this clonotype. CDR3 amino acids: CASSEGGRSTNEKLFF. Here the CDR3 DNA reads TGTGCCAGCAGTGAAGGGGGGCGCTCAACTAATGAAAAACTGTTTTTT. The genes are TRBV2 and TRBJ1-4; D possibly corresponds to TRBD1 (6 bases). Looked up from germline, CDR1 is SNHLY and CDR2 is FYNNEI. This CDR3 spans 16 amino acids. V shed 1 base and J shed 0 bases, with 9 bases lying between them.

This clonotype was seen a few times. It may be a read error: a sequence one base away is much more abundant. The DNA of the CDR3 is TGTGCCAGCAGGGAGACCGGGTACCAAGAGACCCAGTGCTTC. Translated: CASRETGYQETQCF. The chain is built from TRBV2 and TRBJ2-5; D is unclear. CDR1 and CDR2 (germline): SNHLY, FYNNEI. The CDR3 consists of 14 residues.